This TCR beta chain was captured in a study of blood T cells in healthy people across ages. Study-wide findings and caveats: A roughly linear fall in TCR beta diversity per million T cells was seen with increasing age.

The CDR3 is 14 residues long. With V trimmed by 5 bases and J by 5 bases, 7 bases remained unmatched. With regard to this clonotype: Its antigen is unidentified.

The use of a sample-barcoded 5' primer and a J-beta primer mix characterized a second PCR of roughly 7 to 11 cycles. TCRdb re-called the 5' RACE reads through MiXCR, storing one row per CDR3 protein. The sample includes about 1.4 million distinct CDR3 sequences, 55% to 75% of them seen just once. The V and J genes are TRBV12-3 or TRBV12-4 and TRBJ2-7, with 9 bases aligning to TRBD2. The clonotype was recovered from a man younger than 30 in good health. The sequenced sample consisted of blood. The CDR3 DNA reads TGTGCCAGCAGTCGACTAGCGGAGTTCCACGAGCAGTACTTC. This translates into CASSRLAEFHEQYF.